The T cell receptor beta chain under discussion was sequenced for a study of neurological immune-mediated disorders. Study findings and constraints: None of the features examined (clinical or MRI) was associated with the multiple sclerosis repertoire cluster.

The time point was: longitudinal time-point 3. Germline V gene lookup returns CDR1 SGDLS and CDR2 YYNGEE. V was pared by 4 bases and J by 1 base, with 8 bases between. This CDR3 contains 13 residues. cDNA was made by 5'RACE with 10-nucleotide random UMIs. TCRdb re-called the 5' RACE reads through MiXCR, storing one row per CDR3 protein. Found here are under 100,000 distinct CDR3 sequences, 4.3% of them singletons; the top ten hold approximately 5.4%. In its sample, this clonotype was seen many times. No antigen is known for it. The source of this sequence is a woman aged 55-69 years with multiple sclerosis. The specimen was PBMCs. This chain joins TRBV9 and TRBJ2-5; no firm D call. CDR3 region: CASSLWTQETQYF. CDR3 sequence (DNA): TGTGCCAGCAGCCTTTGGACCCAAGAGACCCAGTACTTC.